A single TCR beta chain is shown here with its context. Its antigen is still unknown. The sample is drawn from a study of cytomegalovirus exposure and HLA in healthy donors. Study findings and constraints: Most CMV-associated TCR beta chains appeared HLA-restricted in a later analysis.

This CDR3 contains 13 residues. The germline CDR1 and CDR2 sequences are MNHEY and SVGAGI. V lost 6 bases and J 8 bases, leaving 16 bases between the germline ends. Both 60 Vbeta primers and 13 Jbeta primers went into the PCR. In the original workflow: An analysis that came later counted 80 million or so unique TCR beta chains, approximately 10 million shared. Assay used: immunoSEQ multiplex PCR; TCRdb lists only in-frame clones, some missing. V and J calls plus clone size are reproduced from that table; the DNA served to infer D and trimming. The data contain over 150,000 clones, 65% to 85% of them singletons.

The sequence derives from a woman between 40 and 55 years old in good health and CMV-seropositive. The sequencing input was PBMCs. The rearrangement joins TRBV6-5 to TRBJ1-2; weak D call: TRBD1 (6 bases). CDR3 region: CASSSTGWRGYTF. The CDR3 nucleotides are TGTGCCAGCAGCTCTACAGGGTGGAGGGGCTACACCTTC.